Listed below are T cell receptor beta chains from one sample, sequenced in a study of T-cell reconstitution after alpha-beta-depleted transplantation in children. TCRdb ran MiXCR on the PCR reads and lists one entry per CDR3 protein. The sample holds 450,000 to 550,000 distinct CDR3 sequences, approximately 10% seen once. The sample in question was PBMCs, mostly from graft donor cells, obtained 180 days after TCRalphabeta/CD19-depleted stem cell transplant. These receptors came from a female patient between 2 and 15 years old who had a stem cell transplant for aplastic anemia, so the T cells may come from the graft donor. Each CDR3 is given with its conserved first and last residue. The D gene is left open where the match is weak. A clone size is listed for some rows: how often the clone was seen (once, few, many), or a class if it is expanded.

CDR3nt,CDR3aa,j_gene,d_gene,v_gene,abundance
TGTGCCAGCAGTTACTCGAGTATGTCCGGGACAGGGAGTAACTCCTATAATTCACCCCTCCACTTT,CASSYSSMSGTGSNSYNSPLHF,TRBJ1-6,TRBD1,TRBV6-2/TRBV6-3,-
TGCGCCAGCAGCTCAATTACCGGGACAGGTCTCACCGGGGAGCTGTTTTTT,CASSSITGTGLTGELFF,TRBJ2-2,TRBD1,TRBV5-1,many
TGTGCCAGTAGGTTCTCCCTGGGACAGGGGGCCTATGGCTACACCTTC,CASRFSLGQGAYGYTF,TRBJ1-2,TRBD1,TRBV19,few
TGCGCCAGCAGCAGGGTGGGGCCGAGCTCCTACAATGAGCAGTTCTTC,CASSRVGPSSYNEQFF,TRBJ2-1,-,TRBV5-1,many
TGTGCCAGCAGTTACTCGAACGGGGCCAACGTCCTGACTTTC,CASSYSNGANVLTF,TRBJ2-6,-,TRBV6-5,-
TGTGCCAGCAGTCACAGGGGTCTTGGGGGTGGCTACACCTTC,CASSHRGLGGGYTF,TRBJ1-2,TRBD1,TRBV6-5,-
TGCAGTGCTAGAAGACTAGCGGAGAACACCGGGGAGCTGTTTTTT,CSARRLAENTGELFF,TRBJ2-2,TRBD2,TRBV20-1,many
TGTGCCAGCAGCCATTCAGGGGGCGACTATGGCTACACCTTC,CASSHSGGDYGYTF,TRBJ1-2,TRBD1,TRBV7-9,-
TGCGCCAGCAGCCAAGATCGTCCCGGGACAATTCAAGAGACCCAGTACTTC,CASSQDRPGTIQETQYF,TRBJ2-5,-,TRBV4-1,few
TGCAGCGTTGAAGTCCCACAGGGGGAGCCCCCATGGGATACGCAGTATTTT,CSVEVPQGEPPWDTQYF,TRBJ2-3,TRBD1,TRBV29-1,few
TGCAGTGCTAGAGTGTTTCGGGACTCCAGTGAGCAGTTCTTC,CSARVFRDSSEQFF,TRBJ2-1,-,TRBV20-1,-
TGTGCCAGTAGTACAATGGGAGGCAGGAATCAGCCCCAGCATTTT,CASSTMGGRNQPQHF,TRBJ1-5,-,TRBV19,few
TGTGCCAGCAGTGCACGGTGGACATCCGGGCAGACCCAGTACTTC,CASSARWTSGQTQYF,TRBJ2-5,-,TRBV27,-
TGTGCCAGCAGCCCGCAACGACTTGGCGGGGGCACCCATTTCTTC,CASSPQRLGGGTHFF,TRBJ2-1,-,TRBV11-1,few
TGTGCCAGCAGTTCTTCCCGGCTGGATGAAAAACTGTTTTTT,CASSSSRLDEKLFF,TRBJ1-4,-,TRBV12-3/TRBV12-4,many
TGCGCCAGCAGCCCCCGCATGACCGATTCACCCCTCCACTTT,CASSPRMTDSPLHF,TRBJ1-6,-,TRBV4-3,-
TGTGCCAGCAGGGAACTAGCGGGTTTTACTAGCACAGATACGCAGTATTTT,CASRELAGFTSTDTQYF,TRBJ2-3,TRBD2,TRBV7-2,-
TGTGCCAGCAGCATGGGACTAGCGAACTACGAGCAGTACTTC,CASSMGLANYEQYF,TRBJ2-7,TRBD2,TRBV13,-
TGTGCCAGCAGTTCGCCCGGTGGGAGGGGCACAGATACGCAGTATTTT,CASSSPGGRGTDTQYF,TRBJ2-3,TRBD2,TRBV5-4,-
TGCGCCAGCAGCTTGGTATCCGGGGCCAACGGCCTGACTTTC,CASSLVSGANGLTF,TRBJ2-6,-,TRBV5-1,few
TGTGCCATCAGGCCGGACATACTTAACTATGGCTACACCTTC,CAIRPDILNYGYTF,TRBJ1-2,-,TRBV10-3,-
TGTGCCAGCAGCTTAGACGGTATTAACTATGGCTACACCTTC,CASSLDGINYGYTF,TRBJ1-2,-,TRBV7-9,many
TGTGCCAGCAGCCTAATTATGGGCAGGGGAATCACCGGGGAGCTGTTTTTT,CASSLIMGRGITGELFF,TRBJ2-2,-,TRBV5-6,few
TGTGCCACCAGCAGAGGAAGGGAAGGTCAGCCCCAGCATTTT,CATSRGREGQPQHF,TRBJ1-5,-,TRBV15,-
TGCGCCAGCAGCCAAGATTGGCTAGCGGGAACCTCCGGGGAGCTGTTTTTT,CASSQDWLAGTSGELFF,TRBJ2-2,TRBD2,TRBV4-3,-
TGTGCCAGCAGCCGACAGGATTATAATTCACCCCTCCACTTT,CASSRQDYNSPLHF,TRBJ1-6,-,TRBV12-3/TRBV12-4,few
TGTGCCAGCAGCGCCGCACAGGGTAGGATGGGGAATTCACCCCTCCACTTT,CASSAAQGRMGNSPLHF,TRBJ1-6,-,TRBV9,-
TGTGCCAGCAGGGCGCCAGGGAATATTGGCTACACCTTC,CASRAPGNIGYTF,TRBJ1-2,-,TRBV6-1,-
TGTGCCAGCAGCCTAGGATCGGGAAGGTATTCAGATACGCAGTATTTT,CASSLGSGRYSDTQYF,TRBJ2-3,-,TRBV7-6,few
TGTGCCAGCAGCTTAGAAGTCGGGAGTAGCGGGAGACTCCAAGAGACCCAGTACTTC,CASSLEVGSSGRLQETQYF,TRBJ2-5,TRBD2,TRBV7-8,few
TGCAGTGCTAGAGTAGCGGGAGCCTCCTACAATGAGCAGTTCTTC,CSARVAGASYNEQFF,TRBJ2-1,TRBD2,TRBV20-1,many
TGTGCCAGCAGCAGGCGACAGGGGTATAGCAATCAGCCCCAGCATTTT,CASSRRQGYSNQPQHF,TRBJ1-5,TRBD1,TRBV5-6,few
TGTGCCAGCAGTCCCCTTACCCCGGGTTTTTTAAAACTGTTTTTT,CASSPLTPGFLKLFF,TRBJ1-4,-,TRBV12-3/TRBV12-4,few
TGTGCCAGCAGTTTTTCACTACTGACCTACGAGCAGTACTTC,CASSFSLLTYEQYF,TRBJ2-7,-,TRBV28,many
TGTGCCAGCAGCCTCTCCTGGGGTTCAGGCGGGAGTCGCAAAGAGACCCAGTACTTC,CASSLSWGSGGSRKETQYF,TRBJ2-5,TRBD2,TRBV7-8,few
TGTGCCAGCAGTGTTCGACTACCCGGGGAGCTGTTTTTT,CASSVRLPGELFF,TRBJ2-2,-,TRBV6-4,-
TGTGCCAGCAGACGCCGGGACAATGAGCAGTTCTTC,CASRRRDNEQFF,TRBJ2-1,-,TRBV7-2,-
TGTGCCAGCAGCCCGCTAGGGAGCGGGAGGTACAATGAGCAGTTCTTC,CASSPLGSGRYNEQFF,TRBJ2-1,TRBD2,TRBV14,-
TGTGCCAGCAGGTCCGGCGGACAGTACTATGGCTACACCTTC,CASRSGGQYYGYTF,TRBJ1-2,-,TRBV12-3/TRBV12-4,many
TGCGCCAGCGCCGGGGCGAATAGCGGGAGCTACGAGCAGTACTTC,CASAGANSGSYEQYF,TRBJ2-7,TRBD2,TRBV5-1,many
TGTGCCAGCCTTGGGGGGGGCCCCAGGGACTTGGACCCGTACAATGAGCAGTTCTTC,CASLGGGPRDLDPYNEQFF,TRBJ2-1,-,TRBV12-3/TRBV12-4,-
TGCAGCGTTAGCCTGACAGTCACGACCACTGAAGCTTTCTTT,CSVSLTVTTTEAFF,TRBJ1-1,-,TRBV29-1,-
TGTGCCAGCAGCTTGGGTAGCCTATACAATGAGCAGTTCTTC,CASSLGSLYNEQFF,TRBJ2-1,-,TRBV5-6,few
TGCAGTGCAAGTCCCGGGACAGGGTCCTACGAGCAGTACTTC,CSASPGTGSYEQYF,TRBJ2-7,TRBD1,TRBV20-1,-
TGTGCCAGCAGTTCACCAAGCGGGGCGAGCTCCTACGAGCAGTACTTC,CASSSPSGASSYEQYF,TRBJ2-7,TRBD2,TRBV28,few
TGCGCCAGCAGCCGAGACGGGGCACCTCGTTCACCCCTCCACTTT,CASSRDGAPRSPLHF,TRBJ1-6,-,TRBV4-1,-
TGCGCCAGCAGCACCCCGACAGGGCTAGCGGGAGCGGGAGATACGCAGTATTTT,CASSTPTGLAGAGDTQYF,TRBJ2-3,TRBD2,TRBV4-1,few